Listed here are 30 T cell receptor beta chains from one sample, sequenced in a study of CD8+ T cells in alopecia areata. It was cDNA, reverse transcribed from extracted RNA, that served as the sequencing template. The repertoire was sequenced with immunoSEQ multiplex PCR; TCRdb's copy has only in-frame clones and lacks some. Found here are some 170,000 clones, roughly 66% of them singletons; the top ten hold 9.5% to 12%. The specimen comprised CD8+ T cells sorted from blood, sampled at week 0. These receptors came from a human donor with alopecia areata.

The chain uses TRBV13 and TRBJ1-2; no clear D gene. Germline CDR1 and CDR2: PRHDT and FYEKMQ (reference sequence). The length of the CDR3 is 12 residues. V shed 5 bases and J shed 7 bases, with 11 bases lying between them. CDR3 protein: CASSNTVSGYTF. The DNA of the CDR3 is TGTGCCAGCAGCAACACCGTAAGTGGCTACACCTTC.

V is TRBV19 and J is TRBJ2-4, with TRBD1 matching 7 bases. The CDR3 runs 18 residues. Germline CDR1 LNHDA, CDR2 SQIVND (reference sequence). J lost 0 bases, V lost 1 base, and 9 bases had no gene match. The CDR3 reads CASSIGWGQPLAKNIQYF. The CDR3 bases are TGTGCCAGTAGTATAGGGTGGGGACAGCCACTAGCCAAAAACATTCAGTACTTC.

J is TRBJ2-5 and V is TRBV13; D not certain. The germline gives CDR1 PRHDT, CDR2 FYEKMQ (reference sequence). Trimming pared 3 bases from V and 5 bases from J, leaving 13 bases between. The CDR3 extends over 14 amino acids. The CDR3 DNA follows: TGTGCCAGCAGCTTCACGGACGGAAGGGAGACCCAGTACTTC. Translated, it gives CASSFTDGRETQYF.

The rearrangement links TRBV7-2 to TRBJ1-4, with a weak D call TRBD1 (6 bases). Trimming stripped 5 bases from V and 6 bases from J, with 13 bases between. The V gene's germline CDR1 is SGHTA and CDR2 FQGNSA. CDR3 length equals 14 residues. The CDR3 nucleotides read TGTGCCAGCAGCCAATATCACAGGGATGAAAAACTGTTTTTT. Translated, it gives CASSQYHRDEKLFF.

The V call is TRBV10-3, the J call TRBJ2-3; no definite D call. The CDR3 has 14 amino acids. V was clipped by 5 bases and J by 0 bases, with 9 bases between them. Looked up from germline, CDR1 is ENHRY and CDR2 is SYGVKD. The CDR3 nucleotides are TGTGCCATCAGTTGGGCCGGGAGCACAGATACGCAGTATTTT. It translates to CAISWAGSTDTQYF.

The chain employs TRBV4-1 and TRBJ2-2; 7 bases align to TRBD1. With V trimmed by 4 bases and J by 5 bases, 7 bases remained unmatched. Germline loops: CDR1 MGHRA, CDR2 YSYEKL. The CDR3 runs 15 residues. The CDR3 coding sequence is TGCGCCAGCAGCCCACGGGACAGCTGGACCGGGGAGCTGTTTTTT. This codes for CASSPRDSWTGELFF.

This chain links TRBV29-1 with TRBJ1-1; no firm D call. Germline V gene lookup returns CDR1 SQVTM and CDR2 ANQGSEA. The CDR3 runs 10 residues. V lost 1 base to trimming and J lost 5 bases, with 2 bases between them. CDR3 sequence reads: CSVEVTEAFF. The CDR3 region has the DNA TGCAGCGTTGAAGTGACTGAAGCTTTCTTT.

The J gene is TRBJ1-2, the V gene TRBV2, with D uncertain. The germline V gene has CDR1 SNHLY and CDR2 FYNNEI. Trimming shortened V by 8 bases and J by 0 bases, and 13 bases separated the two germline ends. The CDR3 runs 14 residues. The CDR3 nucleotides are TGTGCCAGCTACCGGGCCCTAGCTAACTATGGCTACACCTTC. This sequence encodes CASYRALANYGYTF.

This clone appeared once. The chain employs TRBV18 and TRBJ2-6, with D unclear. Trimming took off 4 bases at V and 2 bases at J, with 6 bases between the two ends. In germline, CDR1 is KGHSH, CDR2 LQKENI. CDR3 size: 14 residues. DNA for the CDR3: TGTGCCAGCTCACGGAGCCCTGGGGCCAACGTCCTGACTTTC. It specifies CASSRSPGANVLTF.

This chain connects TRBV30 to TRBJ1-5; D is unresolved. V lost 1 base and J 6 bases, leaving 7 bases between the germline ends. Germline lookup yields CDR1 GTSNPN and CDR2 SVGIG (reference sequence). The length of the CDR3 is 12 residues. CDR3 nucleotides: TGTGCCTGGAGTGCCGGAGGTCAGCCCCAGCATTTT. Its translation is CAWSAGGQPQHF.

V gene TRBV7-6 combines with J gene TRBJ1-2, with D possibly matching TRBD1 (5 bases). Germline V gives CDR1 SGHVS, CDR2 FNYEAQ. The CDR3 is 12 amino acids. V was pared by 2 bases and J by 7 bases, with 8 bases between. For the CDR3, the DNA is TGTGCCAGCAGCTTACAGGGAGCTGGCTACACCTTC. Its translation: CASSLQGAGYTF.

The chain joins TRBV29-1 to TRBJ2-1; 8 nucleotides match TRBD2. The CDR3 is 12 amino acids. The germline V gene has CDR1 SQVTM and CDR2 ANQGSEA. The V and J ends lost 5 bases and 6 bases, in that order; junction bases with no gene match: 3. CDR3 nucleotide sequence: TGCAGCGTTTTCCGGGGGGGCAATGAGCAGTTCTTC. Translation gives CSVFRGGNEQFF.

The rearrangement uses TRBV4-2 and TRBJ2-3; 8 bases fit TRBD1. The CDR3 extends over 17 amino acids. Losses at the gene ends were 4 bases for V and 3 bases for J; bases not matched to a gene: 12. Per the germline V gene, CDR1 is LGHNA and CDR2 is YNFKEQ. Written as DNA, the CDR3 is TGTGCCAGCAGCCTCACACCAGGGGGCGGTCGGACAGATACGCAGTATTTT. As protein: CASSLTPGGGRTDTQYF.

The CDR3 protein is CASSGGGFETQYF. CDR3 sequence (DNA): TGTGCCAGCAGCGGTGGGGGGTTTGAGACCCAGTACTTC. The V gene is TRBV6-1, the J gene TRBJ2-5; D is possibly TRBD2 (6 bases). The germline V and J ends were trimmed by 6 bases and 5 bases, with 13 bases remaining between them. CDR1 MNHNS and CDR2 SASEGT come from the germline V gene. This CDR3 region has 13 residues.

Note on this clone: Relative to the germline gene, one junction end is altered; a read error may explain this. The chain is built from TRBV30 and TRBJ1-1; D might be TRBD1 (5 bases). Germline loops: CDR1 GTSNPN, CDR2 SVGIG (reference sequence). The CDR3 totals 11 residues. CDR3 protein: CAWSKVMGQKF. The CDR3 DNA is TGTGCCTGGAGTAAAGTTATGGGGCAGAAATTT.

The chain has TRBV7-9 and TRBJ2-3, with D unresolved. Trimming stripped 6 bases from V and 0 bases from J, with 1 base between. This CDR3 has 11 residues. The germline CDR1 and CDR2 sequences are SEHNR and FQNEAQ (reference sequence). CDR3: CASRSTDTQYF. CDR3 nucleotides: TGTGCCAGCAGAAGCACAGATACGCAGTATTTT.

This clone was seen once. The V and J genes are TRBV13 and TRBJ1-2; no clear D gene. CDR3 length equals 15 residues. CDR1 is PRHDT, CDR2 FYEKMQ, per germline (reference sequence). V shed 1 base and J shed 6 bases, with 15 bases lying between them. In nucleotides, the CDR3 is TGTGCCAGCAGCTTAGTATCCGGGAGTATGCATGGCTACACCTTC. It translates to CASSLVSGSMHGYTF.

In nucleotides, the CDR3 is TGCGCCAGCAGTGAGGGGGGCCGGGGAGATACGCAGTATTTT. Its protein is CASSEGGRGDTQYF. The chain couples TRBV10-2 to TRBJ2-3; D might be TRBD1 (6 bases). Trimming took 2 bases from V and 5 from J, leaving 11 bases between them. This CDR3 comprises 14 residues. CDR1 is WSHSY and CDR2 is SAAADI in the germline V gene.

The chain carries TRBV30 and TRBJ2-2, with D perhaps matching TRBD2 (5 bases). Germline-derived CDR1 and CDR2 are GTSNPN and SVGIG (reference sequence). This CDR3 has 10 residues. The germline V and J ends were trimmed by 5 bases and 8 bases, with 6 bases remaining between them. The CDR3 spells CAWGGGELFF. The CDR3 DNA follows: TGTGCCTGGGGCGGGGGGGAGCTGTTTTTT.

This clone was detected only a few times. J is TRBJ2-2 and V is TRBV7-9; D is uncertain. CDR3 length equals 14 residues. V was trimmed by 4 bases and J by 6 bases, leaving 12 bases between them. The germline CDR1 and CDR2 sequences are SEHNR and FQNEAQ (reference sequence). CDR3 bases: TGTGCCAGCAGCTCGAACGGTATGGCCGGGGAGCTGTTTTTT. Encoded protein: CASSSNGMAGELFF.

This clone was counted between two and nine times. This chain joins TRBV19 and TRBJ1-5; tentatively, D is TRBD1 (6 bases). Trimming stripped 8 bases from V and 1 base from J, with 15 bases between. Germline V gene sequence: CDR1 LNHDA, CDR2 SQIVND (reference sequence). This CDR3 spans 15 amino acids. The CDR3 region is CASAPGGLSNQPQHF. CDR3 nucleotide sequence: TGTGCCAGTGCCCCCGGGGGCCTAAGCAATCAGCCCCAGCATTTT.

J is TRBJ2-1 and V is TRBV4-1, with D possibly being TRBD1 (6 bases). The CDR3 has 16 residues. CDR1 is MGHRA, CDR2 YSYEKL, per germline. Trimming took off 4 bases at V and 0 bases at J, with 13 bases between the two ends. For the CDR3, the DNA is TGCGCCAGCAGCCGAGTGGGGGCAAGCTCCTACAATGAGCAGTTCTTC. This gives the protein CASSRVGASSYNEQFF.

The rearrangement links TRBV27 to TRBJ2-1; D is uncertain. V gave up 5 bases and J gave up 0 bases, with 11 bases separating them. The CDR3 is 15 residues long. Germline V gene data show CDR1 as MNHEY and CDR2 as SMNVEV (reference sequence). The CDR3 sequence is CASSLSRSSYNEQFF. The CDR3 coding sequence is TGTGCCAGCAGTCTCTCGCGGAGCTCCTACAATGAGCAGTTCTTC.

The CDR3 spells CASRGQGAYNEQFF. CDR3 coding DNA: TGTGCCAGCAGGGGACAGGGTGCCTACAATGAGCAGTTCTTC. The J gene is TRBJ2-1, the V gene TRBV6-1; 9 bases map to TRBD1. J was trimmed by 2 bases and V by 6 bases; bases with no gene match: 2. Germline CDR1 and CDR2: MNHNS and SASEGT. The CDR3 sequence is 14 residues long.

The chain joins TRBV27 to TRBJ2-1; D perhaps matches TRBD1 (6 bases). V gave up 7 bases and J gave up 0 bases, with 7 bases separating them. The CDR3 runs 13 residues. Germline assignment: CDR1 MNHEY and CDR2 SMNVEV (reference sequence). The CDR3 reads CASMDSSYNEQFF. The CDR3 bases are TGTGCCAGCATGGACAGCTCCTACAATGAGCAGTTCTTC.

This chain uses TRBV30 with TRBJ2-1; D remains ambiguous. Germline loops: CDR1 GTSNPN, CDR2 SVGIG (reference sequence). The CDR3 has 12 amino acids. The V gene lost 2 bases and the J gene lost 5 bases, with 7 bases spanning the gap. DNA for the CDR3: TGTGCCTGGAGTTCCATTGACAATGAGCAGTTCTTC. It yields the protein CAWSSIDNEQFF.

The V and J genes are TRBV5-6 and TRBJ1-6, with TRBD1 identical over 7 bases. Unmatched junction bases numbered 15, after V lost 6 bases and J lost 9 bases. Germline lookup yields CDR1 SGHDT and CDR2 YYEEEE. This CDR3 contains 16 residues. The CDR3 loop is CASTLQTGLSRSPLHF. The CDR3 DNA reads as TGTGCCAGCACCTTACAGACAGGGTTGTCTCGTTCACCCCTCCACTTT.

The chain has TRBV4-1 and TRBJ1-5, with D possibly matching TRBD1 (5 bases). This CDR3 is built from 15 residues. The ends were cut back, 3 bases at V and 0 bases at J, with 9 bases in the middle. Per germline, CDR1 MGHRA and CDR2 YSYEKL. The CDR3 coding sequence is TGCGCCAGCAGCCACCAAGGGGCTAGCAATCAGCCCCAGCATTTT. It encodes CASSHQGASNQPQHF.

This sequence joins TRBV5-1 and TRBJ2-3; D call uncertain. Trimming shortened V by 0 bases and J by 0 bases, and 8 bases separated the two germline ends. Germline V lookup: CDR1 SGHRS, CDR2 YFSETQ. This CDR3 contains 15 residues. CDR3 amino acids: CASSLELPSTDTQYF. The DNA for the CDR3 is TGCGCCAGCAGCTTGGAACTACCTAGCACAGATACGCAGTATTTT.

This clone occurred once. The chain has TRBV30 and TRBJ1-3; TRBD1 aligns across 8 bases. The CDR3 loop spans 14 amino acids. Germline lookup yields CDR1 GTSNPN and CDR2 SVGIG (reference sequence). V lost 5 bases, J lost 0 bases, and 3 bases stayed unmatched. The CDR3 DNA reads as TGTGCCTGGGGACAGGGAGTCTCTGGAAACACCATATATTTT. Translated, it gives CAWGQGVSGNTIYF.